The clone carrying this TCR beta chain was seen a few times. Germline V gene sequence: CDR1 SGHRS, CDR2 YFSETQ. The CDR3 contains 15 residues. With 4 bases clipped from V and 1 base from J, the junction kept 7 bases outside the gene matches. Thawed unstimulated PBMCs were FACS-sorted by CD3, CD4 and CD8 into two populations. The table came from immunoSEQ multiplex PCR; TCRdb's copy has only in-frame clones and leaves some out. The data contain 77,000 or so clones, 80% of them singletons. These data belong to a study of T cell clones after liver transplantation. Study summary: TCRbeta sequencing after a pre-transplant mixed lymphocyte reaction identified graft-donor-reactive clones, later tracked in post-transplant blood.

The gene calls are TRBV5-1 and TRBJ1-1; 7 nucleotides agree with TRBD1. This TCR was sampled from a human patient who received a liver transplant. Some T cells may be transferred from the graft donor. The sequenced sample was CD4+ T cells from blood, obtained 12 months after liver transplant. The CDR3 coding sequence is TGCGCCAGCAGCCCACAGGGGCTCTCGAACACTGAAGCTTTCTTT. Its translation: CASSPQGLSNTEAFF.